The source of this T cell receptor (beta chain) is a study of shared clonotypes between healthy human individuals. Study results and limitations: Clonotype sharing levels among donors were expected to vary with sequencing depth. Naive CD4 clonotype sharing across four donors was 4% to 5%.

On this clone itself: Antigen: not known.

Germline CDR1 is SGHNT and CDR2 is YENEEA. The CDR3 is 17 amino acids. Trimming took off 0 bases at V and 7 bases at J, with 19 bases between the two ends. Assay execution took place at the deep level. Produced via immunoSEQ multiplex PCR; TCRdb's table is partial and in-frame only. The sample records around 2.5 million clones, roughly 93% being singletons. Sequenced material: naive CD4+ T cells from PBMCs. Described subset: CD45RA+ positively selected. This TCR was recovered from a young man in good health. Some clones in this sample may be carry-over from other donors' samples. The V gene is TRBV11-3, the J gene TRBJ2-1, with a possible D match to TRBD2 (5 bases). The CDR3 region is CASSLDSRTLGGNEQFF. The CDR3 DNA sequence: TGTGCCAGCAGCTTAGATAGTAGGACGCTTGGCGGGAATGAGCAGTTCTTC. The full variable domain, its missing parts supplied by reference TRBV11-3 and TRBJ2-1, is EAGVVQSPRYKIIEKKQPVAFWCNPISGHNTLYWYLQNLGQGPELLIRYENEEAVDDSQLPKDRFSAERLKGVDSTLKIQPAELGDSAVYLCASSLDSRTLGGNEQFFGPGTRLTVL.